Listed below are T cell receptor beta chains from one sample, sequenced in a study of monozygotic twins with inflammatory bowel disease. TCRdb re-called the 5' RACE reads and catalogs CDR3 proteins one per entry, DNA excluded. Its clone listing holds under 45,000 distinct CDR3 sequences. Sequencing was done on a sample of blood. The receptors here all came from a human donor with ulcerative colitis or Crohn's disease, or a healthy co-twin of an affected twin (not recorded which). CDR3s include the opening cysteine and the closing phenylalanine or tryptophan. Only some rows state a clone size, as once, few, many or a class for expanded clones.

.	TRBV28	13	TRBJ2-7	CASSSAGGRGQYF
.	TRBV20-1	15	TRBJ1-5	CSARIGGDRNQPQHF
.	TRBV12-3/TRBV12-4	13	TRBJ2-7	CASSFPPVHEQYF
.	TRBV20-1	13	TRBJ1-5	CSAGSSSNQPQHF
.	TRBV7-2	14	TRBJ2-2	CASRRLAQTGELFF
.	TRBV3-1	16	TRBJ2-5	CASSQALIGKQETQYF
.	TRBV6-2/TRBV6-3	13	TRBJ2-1	CASSWGFYNEQFF
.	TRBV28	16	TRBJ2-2	CASTSRGLQLTGELFF
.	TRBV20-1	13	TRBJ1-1	CSALRRLNTEAFF
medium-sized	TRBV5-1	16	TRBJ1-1	CASSFGTTSMNTEAFF
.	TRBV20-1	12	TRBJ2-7	CSAVSQDYEQYF
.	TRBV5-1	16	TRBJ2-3	CASSLVPGGGTDTQYF
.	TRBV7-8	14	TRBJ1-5	CASKLGSSNQPQHF
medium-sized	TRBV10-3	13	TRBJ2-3	CAISGVSADTQYF
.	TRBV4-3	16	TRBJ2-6	CASSPRAGSGANVLTF
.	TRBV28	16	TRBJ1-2	CASSLGDGGGRYGYTF
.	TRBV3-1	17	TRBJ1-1	CASSSGDRGRLTTEAFF
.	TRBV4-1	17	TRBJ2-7	CASSQDRVGGVPYEQYF